Each of the 13 T cell receptor beta chains below was sequenced from the same sample in a study of cytomegalovirus exposure and HLA in healthy donors. Clones were read by immunoSEQ multiplex PCR, and TCRdb kept only the in-frame ones, dropping some. The sample has about 190,000 clones, approximately 80% seen once; the top ten hold roughly 6.5%. Source material: PBMCs. The receptor source for this set is a man between 18 and 35 years old in good health and CMV-seropositive.

The chain uses TRBV29-1 and TRBJ1-4, with a tentative D call TRBD1 (6 bases). Trimming left V 5 bases short and J 0 bases short, with 10 bases between. The germline CDR1 and CDR2 sequences are SQVTM and ANQGSEA. The CDR3 extends over 14 amino acids. DNA for the CDR3: TGCAGCGTTAGGGGGTTACCAACTAATGAAAAACTGTTTTTT. Translation: CSVRGLPTNEKLFF.

The chain combines TRBV11-2 with TRBJ2-7; 9 bases map to TRBD2. CDR3 size: 15 residues. Trimming cost V 3 bases and J 3 bases; bases outside gene matches: 6. Germline CDR1 reads SGHAT; CDR2 reads FQNNGV. DNA of the CDR3: TGTGCCAGCAGCTTGGGCGGGAGGGAAAGCTACGAGCAGTACTTC. This gives the protein CASSLGGRESYEQYF.

The genes are TRBV5-6 and TRBJ1-2; a possible D gene is TRBD1 (5 bases). In germline, CDR1 is SGHDT, CDR2 YYEEEE. The CDR3 extends over 16 amino acids. V was trimmed by 0 bases and J by 7 bases, leaving 19 bases between them. CDR3 in DNA: TGTGCCAGCAGCTTGGTAGGGGCCGGGTCTGGTGTTGGCTACACCTTC. It codes for CASSLVGAGSGVGYTF.

The rearrangement links TRBV9 to TRBJ2-1; no firm D call. V was shortened by 2 bases and J by 2 bases, with 11 bases between the two germline ends. The CDR3 has 15 amino acids. Germline values: CDR1 SGDLS, CDR2 YYNGEE. The CDR3 coding sequence is TGTGCCAGCAGCGTTTCTGGCGGTCCCTACAATGAGCAGTTCTTC. This codes for CASSVSGGPYNEQFF.

The rearrangement uses TRBV28 and TRBJ1-5, with TRBD1 matching 9 bases. Unmatched junction bases numbered 18, after V lost 5 bases and J lost 7 bases. Germline values: CDR1 MDHEN, CDR2 SYDVKM. This CDR3 has 18 residues. CDR3 loop: CASSLVSLRTGASQPQHF. CDR3 coding DNA: TGTGCCAGCAGTCTGGTAAGTCTCCGGACAGGGGCGAGCCAGCCCCAGCATTTT.

The chain uses TRBV4-3 and TRBJ1-1, with D uncertain. This CDR3 spans 14 amino acids. Germline CDR1 is LGHNA and CDR2 is YSLEER. V gave up 0 bases and J gave up 2 bases, with 7 bases separating them. The CDR3 DNA sequence: TGCGCCAGCAGCCAAGATAATATAAACACTGAAGCTTTCTTT. Its translation: CASSQDNINTEAFF.

The chain has TRBV4-1 and TRBJ2-3, with D perhaps TRBD2 (6 bases). Trimming removed 1 base from V and 4 bases from J, with 12 bases in between. The CDR3 totals 15 residues. Germline loops: CDR1 MGHRA, CDR2 YSYEKL. CDR3 sequence reads: CASSQGLGRADTQYF. DNA for the CDR3: TGCGCCAGCAGCCAAGGACTAGGCCGGGCAGATACGCAGTATTTT.

In this sample, this clone turned up once. The V gene is TRBV28, the J gene TRBJ1-5; TRBD1 matches at 8 bases. J lost 3 bases, V lost 3 bases, and 13 bases had no gene match. This CDR3 spans 18 amino acids. Per the germline V gene, CDR1 is MDHEN and CDR2 is SYDVKM. Here the CDR3 DNA reads TGTGCCAGCAGTTTGGGCGCTTGGGGGACAGGTATCAATCAGCCCCAGCATTTT. It encodes CASSLGAWGTGINQPQHF. Full variable domain (remainder filled in from reference TRBV28 and TRBJ1-5): DVKVTQSSRYLVKRTGEKVFLECVQDMDHENMFWYRQDPGLGLRLIYFSYDVKMKEKGDIPEGYSVSREKKERFSLILESASTNQTSMYLCASSLGAWGTGINQPQHFGDGTRLSIL.

V and J are TRBV7-9 and TRBJ2-2, with 13 bases aligning to TRBD2. The CDR3 contains 16 residues. Germline CDR1 is SEHNR and CDR2 is FQNEAQ (reference sequence). V was pared by 3 bases and J by 6 bases, with 4 bases of the junction left unmatched. The CDR3 coding sequence is TGTGCCAGCAGCTTTGGACTAGCGGGAGTCCCCGGGGAGCTGTTTTTT. Translation gives CASSFGLAGVPGELFF. The complete variable domain, with remaining parts taken from reference TRBV7-9 and TRBJ2-2, reads DTGVSQNPRHKITKRGQNVTFRCDPISEHNRLYWYRQTLGQGPEFLTYFQNEAQLEKSRLLSDRFSAERPKGSFSTLEIQRTEQGDSAMYLCASSFGLAGVPGELFFGEGSRLTVL.

The V call is TRBV5-1, the J call TRBJ2-7, with TRBD1 identical over 7 bases. V was clipped by 3 bases and J by 4 bases; unmatched bases: 7. The CDR3 spans 14 residues. CDR1 and CDR2 from the germline V gene are SGHRS and YFSETQ. Written as DNA, the CDR3 is TGCGCCAGCAGCTCAGGACAGGAATCGTACGAGCAGTACTTC. Its protein is CASSSGQESYEQYF. The full variable domain, with the rest looked up from reference TRBV5-1 and TRBJ2-7, is KAGVTQTPRYLIKTRGQQVTLSCSPISGHRSVSWYQQTPGQGLQFLFEYFSETQRNKGNFPGRFSGRQFSNSRSEMNVSTLELGDSALYLCASSSGQESYEQYFGPGTRLTVT.

The rearrangement uses TRBV29-1 and TRBJ2-4, with a possible D match to TRBD2 (5 bases). The V gene lost 4 bases and the J gene lost 6 bases, with 13 bases spanning the gap. Germline V lookup: CDR1 SQVTM, CDR2 ANQGSEA. The CDR3 contains 13 residues. In DNA, the CDR3 is TGCAGCGTTGCTCGGGTAGGAGGAAACATTCAGTACTTC. Its protein product is CSVARVGGNIQYF.

The rearrangement joins TRBV6-6 to TRBJ2-2; TRBD1 matches 9 bases. Trimming removed 6 bases from V and 7 bases from J; junction bases left unmatched: 9. This CDR3 has 15 residues. Germline V lookup: CDR1 MNHNY, CDR2 SVGAGI (reference sequence). The CDR3 loop is CASSRGQGWSGELFF. The CDR3 bases are TGTGCCAGCAGCCGTGGACAGGGGTGGAGCGGGGAGCTGTTTTTT.

J is TRBJ2-6 and V is TRBV11-2, with a weak D call TRBD2 (5 bases). This CDR3 has 17 residues. V was cut by 5 bases and J by 1 base, with 15 bases left in between. The germline V gene encodes CDR1 SGHAT and CDR2 FQNNGV. The CDR3 nucleotides are TGTGCCAGCAGCCTCCGGGGAGCTCGATCTGGGGCCAACGTCCTGACTTTC. This gives the protein CASSLRGARSGANVLTF.